This T cell receptor (beta chain) was captured by sequencing in a study of control samples from healthy donors and cancer patients. The data were produced by immunoSEQ multiplex PCR, yet TCRdb's version contains in-frame clones alone and is incomplete. The sample includes some 150,000 clones, around 93% of them seen just once. Sequencing input: blood. This clonotype originated in an older woman in good health.

CDR3 residues: CASSLSGGGGPYNEQFF. Written as DNA, the CDR3 is TGTGCCAGCAGTTTATCCGGAGGAGGGGGGCCCTACAATGAGCAGTTCTTC. The chain links TRBV27 to TRBJ2-1, with D perhaps given as TRBD1 or TRBD2 (6 bases each). Germline CDR1 is MNHEY and CDR2 is SMNVEV (reference sequence). Trimming removed 0 bases from V and 2 bases from J, with 14 bases in between. This CDR3 region has 17 residues.